The 20 T cell receptor beta chains below all came from one sample that was sequenced in a study of blood T cell repertoires in COVID-19 (dated by TCRdb to about 2020). The library was produced with the immunoSEQ multiplex PCR assay. TCRdb carries this immuneACCESS record with in-frame sequences only. Its versions omit some clonotypes, under half of them owing to an unresolved V gene in the studies checked, with the rest unexplained. This sample gives 450,000 to 500,000 clones in total; approximately 83% of them show up just once. The biggest ten clones account for roughly 3.1% of the sample. The sample was peripheral blood. The source of these receptors is a human donor in a cohort sampled during active COVID-19.

The chain is built from TRBV19 and TRBJ2-2, with 7 bases that match TRBD2. The ends lost 7 bases at V and 2 bases at J; junction bases unmatched: 4. The CDR3 runs 14 residues. Germline loops: CDR1 LNHDA, CDR2 SQIVND (reference sequence). The DNA of the CDR3 is TGTGCCAGTACGAAGCGGGGCAACACCGGGGAGCTGTTTTTT. This translates into CASTKRGNTGELFF.

The chain joins TRBV9 to TRBJ2-1; D unresolved. The CDR3 runs 12 residues. Trimming removed 4 bases from V and 7 bases from J, with 9 bases in between. The V gene's germline CDR1 is SGDLS and CDR2 YYNGEE. CDR3: CASSPRMNEQFF. The CDR3 DNA reads TGTGCCAGCAGCCCCCGTATGAATGAGCAGTTCTTC.

This clone was detected once. The chain joins TRBV19 to TRBJ1-1; 7 bases are shared with TRBD1. The CDR3 has 14 residues. V lost 3 bases, J lost 6 bases, and 7 bases stayed unmatched. Germline V CDR1 and CDR2: LNHDA, SQIVND (reference sequence). The CDR3 DNA follows: TGTGCCAGTAGTATCGACAGGGAGTTTTCTGAAGCTTTCTTT. Residues: CASSIDREFSEAFF.

This clone was found a few times. The chain is built from TRBV11-3 and TRBJ2-7, with D possibly matching TRBD1 (6 bases). V was cut by 2 bases and J by 5 bases, with 7 bases left in between. This CDR3 region has 12 residues. In germline, CDR1 is SGHNT, CDR2 YENEEA. CDR3 residues: CASSLKGDEQYF. The CDR3 nucleotides read TGTGCCAGCAGCTTAAAGGGGGACGAGCAGTACTTC.

This chain joins TRBV11-2 and TRBJ2-1; 9 nucleotides line up with TRBD2. Germline CDR1 and CDR2: SGHAT and FQNNGV. Trimming cost V 2 bases and J 6 bases; bases outside gene matches: 14. The length of the CDR3 is 18 residues. In DNA form, the CDR3 reads TGTGCCAGCAGCTTATCGGCCGCGCTAGCGGGAAGTCCCAATGAGCAGTTCTTC. Encoded protein: CASSLSAALAGSPNEQFF.

This clone has just a few counts. The chain employs TRBV4-3 and TRBJ1-2; 8 bases map to TRBD1. This CDR3 has 14 residues. CDR1 is LGHNA, CDR2 YSLEER, per germline. V shed 3 bases and J 4 bases; nucleotides not matched to a gene: 4. This CDR3 is CASSQGRGLYGYTF. Here the CDR3 DNA reads TGCGCCAGCAGCCAGGGCAGGGGGCTCTATGGCTACACCTTC.

This clone was picked up one time. The chain has TRBV6-1 and TRBJ2-7, with 8 bases aligning to TRBD1. The CDR3 has 17 residues. The germline gives CDR1 MNHNS, CDR2 SASEGT. The junction had 9 bases not matched to a gene; V was cut back by 0 bases and J by 2 bases. For the CDR3, the DNA is TGTGCCAGCAGTGAAGCGGGGACAGGTACGTGGGCCTACGAGCAGTACTTC. Its translation is CASSEAGTGTWAYEQYF.

The CDR3 DNA reads TGTGCCAGTTCCGCGTTGGGACAAAATCAGCCCCAGCATTTT. Its protein is CASSALGQNQPQHF. The rearrangement links TRBV18 to TRBJ1-5; the D gene is possibly TRBD1 (6 bases). The CDR3 has 14 amino acids. The germline CDR1 and CDR2 sequences are KGHSH and LQKENI. The ends were cut back, 9 bases at V and 4 bases at J, with 16 bases in the middle.

The chain combines TRBV18 with TRBJ1-2; 7 bases map to TRBD1. Germline V gene lookup returns CDR1 KGHSH and CDR2 LQKENI. Trimming took 1 base from V and 4 from J; bases not matched to a gene: 6. This CDR3 is built from 15 residues. The CDR3 coding sequence is TGTGCCAGCTCACCACAGGGGACAGCTTTCTATGGCTACACCTTC. This gives the protein CASSPQGTAFYGYTF.

The chain joins TRBV27 to TRBJ2-5; 11 nucleotides match TRBD1. CDR3 length: 19 amino acids. V shed 0 bases, J shed 4 bases, and the junction held 13 bases outside the gene matches. Per germline, CDR1 MNHEY and CDR2 SMNVEV (reference sequence). The CDR3 DNA reads as TGTGCCAGCAGTTTATCTACCCCCGGCGGACAGGGGGCTCGAGAGACCCAGTACTTC. Translated: CASSLSTPGGQGARETQYF.

The chain combines TRBV6-5 with TRBJ1-1; D possibly corresponds to TRBD1 (5 bases). Trimming removed 10 bases from V and 1 base from J, with 10 bases in between. CDR1 and CDR2 (germline): MNHEY, SVGAGI. CDR3 length: 12 residues. The CDR3 sequence: CATGERNTEAFF. The CDR3 DNA reads as TGTGCCACGGGGGAAAGGAACACTGAAGCTTTCTTT.

This CDR3 is CASSLNGGKTQYF. The CDR3 coding sequence is TGTGCCAGCAGCTTAAACGGGGGTAAGACCCAGTACTTC. The rearrangement uses TRBV7-2 and TRBJ2-5; D is perhaps TRBD2 (6 bases). V lost 2 bases to trimming and J lost 6 bases, with 10 bases between them. Germline values: CDR1 SGHTA, CDR2 FQGNSA. The CDR3 length is 13 residues.

The CDR3 coding sequence is TGCGCCAGCAGCTTGGGGACAGATGAAAAACTGTTTTTT. It yields the protein CASSLGTDEKLFF. V is TRBV5-1 and J is TRBJ1-4, with D possibly TRBD1 on 6 matching bases. This CDR3 has 13 residues. Trimming left V 0 bases short and J 6 bases short, with 6 bases between. The germline V gene has CDR1 SGHRS and CDR2 YFSETQ.

The chain links TRBV9 to TRBJ2-7; 7 nucleotides agree with TRBD2. The J segment lost 5 bases and the V segment lost 0 bases, leaving 5 bases of the junction unmatched. CDR3 length: 14 amino acids. The germline gives CDR1 SGDLS, CDR2 YYNGEE. CDR3 in amino acids: CASSVGGRADEQYF. The CDR3 DNA is TGTGCCAGCAGCGTAGGGGGGAGGGCCGACGAGCAGTACTTC.

The chain is built from TRBV5-1 and TRBJ2-7; 8 bases are a match to TRBD2. The CDR3 has 15 residues. The V segment lost 6 bases and the J segment 5 bases; nucleotides outside the gene matches: 13. Per germline, CDR1 SGHRS and CDR2 YFSETQ. The CDR3 protein is CASTPNGREAHEQYF. The CDR3 region has the DNA TGCGCCAGCACCCCAAACGGGAGGGAGGCCCACGAGCAGTACTTC.

This chain connects TRBV2 to TRBJ2-3; weak D call: TRBD1 (5 bases). The V end lost 11 bases, the J end lost 2 bases, and 8 bases lay between the germline ends. Germline assignment: CDR1 SNHLY and CDR2 FYNNEI. The CDR3 is made up of 11 amino acids. The CDR3 nucleotides read TGTGCCGGACAACTCACAGATACGCAGTATTTT. Translated: CAGQLTDTQYF.

The genes are TRBV5-4 and TRBJ2-3; maybe TRBD1 (6 bases). The CDR3 totals 15 residues. Germline V CDR1 and CDR2: SGHNT, YYREEE (reference sequence). Trimming removed 4 bases from V and 1 base from J, with 13 bases in between. CDR3 in amino acids: CASSDIGQRTDTQYF. The CDR3 bases are TGTGCCAGCAGCGACATTGGACAGCGCACAGATACGCAGTATTTT. The full variable domain, its missing parts supplied by reference TRBV5-4 and TRBJ2-3, is ETGVTQSPTHLIKTRGQQVTLRCSSQSGHNTVSWYQQALGQGPQFIFQYYREEENGRGNFPPRFSGLQFPNYSSELNVNALELDDSALYLCASSDIGQRTDTQYFGPGTRLTVL.

The chain joins TRBV6-5 to TRBJ2-7, with 7 positions matching TRBD1. CDR3 size: 15 residues. V lost 0 bases, J lost 5 bases, and 7 bases stayed unmatched. The germline gives CDR1 MNHEY, CDR2 SVGAGI. CDR3 bases: TGTGCCAGCAGTTACTCTACAGGGGTGCGGAACGAGCAGTACTTC. It translates to CASSYSTGVRNEQYF.

The chain carries TRBV7-8 and TRBJ1-4; 9 bases align to TRBD1. The CDR3 totals 18 residues. Germline V gene sequence: CDR1 SGHVS, CDR2 FQNEAQ. With 1 base clipped from V and 4 bases from J, the junction kept 10 bases outside the gene matches. In nucleotides, the CDR3 is TGTGCCAGCAGCTTAGGATGGACAGGGGCCGATCATAATGAAAAACTGTTTTTT. Amino acid sequence: CASSLGWTGADHNEKLFF.

The chain combines TRBV5-6 with TRBJ1-4; maybe TRBD1 (6 bases). V was pared by 2 bases and J by 0 bases, with 11 bases between. Germline CDR1 reads SGHDT; CDR2 reads YYEEEE. CDR3 length: 16 residues. The DNA of the CDR3 is TGTGCCAGCAGCTTCTCGACAGGCGCAACTAATGAAAAACTGTTTTTT. As protein: CASSFSTGATNEKLFF.